The 22 T cell receptor beta chains below come from one sample, sequenced in a study of post-analysis software for immune sequencing data. The study's findings and limits: Among a few TRBV segments more frequent in patients than controls were TRBV5-6, TRBV5-1 and TRBV20-1.

No antigen has been assigned to these receptors. The authors incorporated unique molecular identifiers into the TCR beta cDNA libraries. TCRdb used MiXCR to reprocess the PCR reads, holding one entry per CDR3 protein. The table lists about 770,000 distinct CDR3 sequences, under 60% of them singletons. The sample consisted of blood. These receptors originate from a girl between 10 and 17 years old with multiple sclerosis.

This clonotype was seen ten or more times. The DNA of the CDR3 is TGTGCCAGCAGCCCTCGACAAGGCAGCTACGAGCAGTACTTC. Translated, it gives CASSPRQGSYEQYF. The chain recombines TRBV3-1 with TRBJ2-7, with unresolved D. The V and J ends lost 4 bases and 3 bases respectively, with 13 bases between them. The germline V gene has CDR1 LGHDT and CDR2 YNNKEL (reference sequence). The CDR3 totals 14 residues.

The rearrangement uses TRBV12-3 or TRBV12-4 and TRBJ1-1; D call uncertain. The CDR3 runs to 14 residues. V gave up 2 bases and J gave up 0 bases, with 7 bases separating them. The CDR3 DNA is TGTGCCAGCAGTTTATTGTCAGTGAACACTGAAGCTTTCTTT. Translating gives CASSLLSVNTEAFF.

This clonotype was recorded a few times. The rearrangement joins TRBV12-3 or TRBV12-4 to TRBJ2-5; D possibly uses TRBD1 or TRBD2 (7 bases each). This CDR3 is built from 16 residues. V shed 4 bases and J shed 2 bases, with 17 bases lying between them. DNA of the CDR3: TGTGCCAGCAGTTCCATCCCAGGGGGAGGGCAAGAGACCCAGTACTTC. Translation gives CASSSIPGGGQETQYF.

A few counts support this clonotype. The chain joins TRBV12-3 or TRBV12-4 to TRBJ2-1; 11 bases map to TRBD2. J gave up 9 bases and V 5 bases, and 9 bases lay outside the gene matches. The CDR3 covers 15 residues. CDR3 nucleotides: TGTGCCAGCAGTCATAGCGGGAGGGCCTTGAGTGAGCAGTTCTTC. Its translation is CASSHSGRALSEQFF.

The table lists this clonotype with a few counts. The chain recombines TRBV24-1 with TRBJ1-1; tentatively, D is TRBD1 (5 bases). The length of the CDR3 is 12 residues. V lost 3 bases to trimming and J lost 11 bases, with 12 bases between them. CDR1 is KGHDR, CDR2 SFDVKD, per germline. The DNA of the CDR3 is TGTGCCACCAGTGATCGCTCAGGGTTGGCTTTCTTT. Translation gives CATSDRSGLAFF.

This chain uses TRBV15 with TRBJ1-5; D is ambiguous. Trimming stripped 3 bases from V and 0 bases from J, with 9 bases between. CDR1 LNHNV and CDR2 YYDKDF come from the germline V gene (reference sequence). This CDR3 is 15 amino acids long. The CDR3 DNA reads as TGTGCCACCAGCAGTCCCGGAGATAGCAATCAGCCCCAGCATTTT. Encoded protein: CATSSPGDSNQPQHF.

V and J are TRBV5-1 and TRBJ2-5; TRBD1 matches at 8 bases. Germline CDR1 SGHRS, CDR2 YFSETQ. The CDR3 has 18 amino acids. Trimming at V came to 4 bases and at J to 1 base, leaving 15 bases not matched to a gene. The CDR3 nucleotides are TGCGCCAGCAGCATAGACCGGGACAGGCCCTACCTCCAAGAGACCCAGTACTTC. As protein: CASSIDRDRPYLQETQYF. The complete variable domain, with remaining parts taken from reference TRBV5-1 and TRBJ2-5, reads KAGVTQTPRYLIKTRGQQVTLSCSPISGHRSVSWYQQTPGQGLQFLFEYFSETQRNKGNFPGRFSGRQFSNSRSEMNVSTLELGDSALYLCASSIDRDRPYLQETQYFGPGTRLLVL.

The chain couples TRBV12-3 or TRBV12-4 to TRBJ2-7; 11 nucleotides match TRBD2. The J call is doubtful: the DNA matches TRBJ2-5 better. CDR3 length: 14 amino acids. Here the CDR3 reads CASGGTSGSVTQYF. The CDR3 DNA follows: TGTGCCAGCGGCGGGACTAGCGGTTCTGTGACCCAGTACTTC.

The chain links TRBV4-2 to TRBJ1-2, with a possible D match to TRBD1 (5 bases). The CDR3 has 15 residues. The germline CDR1 and CDR2 sequences are LGHNA and YNFKEQ. The ends were cut back, 3 bases at V and 3 bases at J, with 14 bases in the middle. CDR3 sequence reads: CASSQYQGRDYGYTF. DNA of the CDR3: TGTGCCAGCAGCCAGTACCAGGGTAGGGACTATGGCTACACCTTC.

CDR3 region: CASSPRGVDTQYF. CDR3 bases: TGTGCCAGCAGCCCGCGGGGCGTAGATACGCAGTATTTT. The chain has TRBV12-3 or TRBV12-4 and TRBJ2-3, with D possibly TRBD2 on 6 matching bases. The CDR3 length is 13 residues. The V end was cut by 6 bases, the J end by 5 bases, with 12 bases between.

This clonotype was counted between two and nine times. The chain couples TRBV10-3 to TRBJ2-1; the D gene is possibly TRBD1 (7 bases). CDR3 length equals 16 residues. The V end was cut by 4 bases, the J end by 6 bases, with 19 bases between. CDR1 is ENHRY, CDR2 SYGVKD, per germline. CDR3 in amino acids: CAISGQGLLAFNEQFF. The CDR3 DNA reads TGTGCCATCAGTGGACAGGGATTACTAGCTTTCAATGAGCAGTTCTTC.

This clonotype was counted between two and nine times. The junction shows a germline mismatch at one end, possibly a read error. The chain uses TRBV20-1 and TRBJ2-1; 9 nucleotides agree with TRBD2. The CDR3 has 15 residues. The V gene's germline CDR1 is DFQATT and CDR2 SNEGSKA (reference sequence). For the CDR3, the DNA is TGCAGTGCGAGAGAGTTGCGGGAGGGCCCTTATGAGCAGTTCTTC. Protein: CSARELREGPYEQFF.

This clonotype was found a few times. V gene TRBV12-3 or TRBV12-4 combines with J gene TRBJ2-7; weak D call: TRBD2 (5 bases). Matching the DNA end better, TRBJ2-4 makes the J call doubtful. The CDR3 extends over 14 amino acids. CDR3 region: CASSRSGSQNIQYF. In DNA form, the CDR3 reads TGTGCCAGCAGCCGGTCGGGGTCCCAAAACATTCAGTACTTC.

V usage is TRBV11-2 and J usage is TRBJ2-7; possible D gene TRBD2, 6 bases. V was cut by 4 bases and J by 6 bases, with 19 bases left in between. Germline CDR1 and CDR2: SGHAT and FQNNGV. The CDR3 runs to 15 residues. Here the CDR3 reads CASSSIRGSLPEQYF. CDR3 nucleotides: TGTGCCAGCAGCTCCATCCGGGGGTCTCTCCCCGAGCAGTACTTC.

The J gene is TRBJ2-1, the V gene TRBV7-6; 8 nucleotides agree with TRBD2. Trimming removed 1 base from V and 8 bases from J; junction bases left unmatched: 10. Per the germline V gene, CDR1 is SGHVS and CDR2 is FNYEAQ. This CDR3 comprises 16 residues. CDR3 in amino acids: CASSLGLAGPWDEQFF. The CDR3 region has the DNA TGTGCCAGCAGCTTAGGCCTAGCGGGTCCCTGGGATGAGCAGTTCTTC.

This clonotype appeared many times. The rearrangement uses TRBV7-2 and TRBJ2-3; TRBD1 is a possible D gene (5 bases). This CDR3 is built from 15 residues. V shed 2 bases and J shed 0 bases, with 9 bases lying between them. Germline V gives CDR1 SGHTA, CDR2 FQGNSA. The CDR3: CASSLSSGSTDTQYF. CDR3 in DNA: TGTGCCAGCAGCTTATCGTCAGGGAGCACAGATACGCAGTATTTT.

The V and J genes are TRBV11-2 and TRBJ2-5, with TRBD1 matching 8 bases. The CDR3 runs 12 residues. CDR1 is SGHAT and CDR2 is FQNNGV in the germline V gene. Losses at the gene ends were 1 base for V and 10 bases for J; bases not matched to a gene: 2. CDR3 coding DNA: TGTGCCAGCAGCTTAGGAGGGACAGGCCAGTACTTC. This gives the protein CASSLGGTGQYF.

This clonotype was detected ten times or more. The chain combines TRBV9 with TRBJ2-1; the D is unclear. Trimming removed 3 bases from V and 5 bases from J, with 3 bases in between. Per germline, CDR1 SGDLS and CDR2 YYNGEE. There are 11 residues in the CDR3. The CDR3 bases are TGTGCCAGCAGCGCTAACAATGAGCAGTTCTTC. As protein: CASSANNEQFF.

The gene calls are TRBV4-3 and TRBJ2-1, with 10 bases that match TRBD2. Germline CDR1 is LGHNA and CDR2 is YSLEER. The CDR3 has 16 amino acids. The J segment lost 3 bases and the V segment lost 2 bases, leaving 4 bases of the junction unmatched. The CDR3 sequence: CASSQKREGRYNEQFF. CDR3 DNA: TGCGCCAGCAGCCAAAAGCGGGAGGGCCGCTACAATGAGCAGTTCTTC.

This clonotype was counted ten times or more. The chain recombines TRBV7-6 with TRBJ1-2; 8 bases line up with TRBD1. Per germline, CDR1 SGHVS and CDR2 FNYEAQ. V dropped 1 base and J dropped 0; count of bases not matched to a gene: 4. The CDR3 runs to 16 residues. The CDR3 nucleotides read TGTGCCAGCAGCTTAGACGGGACAGGAGCTAACTATGGCTACACCTTC. Translation gives CASSLDGTGANYGYTF.

The rearrangement joins TRBV5-5 to TRBJ2-1; TRBD1 matches at 9 bases. In germline, CDR1 is SGHKS, CDR2 YYEKEE (reference sequence). The CDR3 is 17 amino acids. V was pared by 0 bases and J by 4 bases, with 8 bases of the junction left unmatched. CDR3 sequence reads: CASSLGEGTGNYNEQFF. The CDR3 DNA sequence: TGTGCCAGCAGCTTGGGGGAGGGGACAGGGAATTACAATGAGCAGTTCTTC.

The chain combines TRBV4-3 with TRBJ1-1; D may be TRBD1 (5 bases). Trimming shortened V by 0 bases and J by 0 bases, and 8 bases separated the two germline ends. The CDR3 has 15 residues. The germline V gene encodes CDR1 LGHNA and CDR2 YSLEER. This CDR3 reads CASSQDQGLNTEAFF. In DNA, the CDR3 is TGCGCCAGCAGCCAAGATCAGGGCCTGAACACTGAAGCTTTCTTT.